This T cell receptor (beta chain) was recorded in a study of cytomegalovirus exposure and HLA in healthy donors. On the study more broadly: Researchers previously reported finding 100 million or so unique TCR beta sequences from 150 million to 200 million T cells. Whole-study results and caveats: CMV antigen specificity of three CMV-associated chains was confirmed in vitro.

With 60 Vbeta and 13 Jbeta primers, the PCR was carried out. The table came from immunoSEQ multiplex PCR; TCRdb's copy has only in-frame clones and leaves some out. This repertoire shows approximately 100,000 clones, about 74% found once; its top ten account for over 4%. These donors, healthy bone marrow donors, were studied. Comment on this clone: The antigen remains unidentified.

This CDR3 is 18 amino acids long. Germline V gene data show CDR1 as SEHNR and CDR2 as FQNEAQ (reference sequence). J lost 3 bases, V lost 1 base, and 12 bases had no gene match. This clonotype originated in a woman younger than 35 in good health and CMV-seropositive. The V call is TRBV7-9, the J call TRBJ2-7, with 10 bases that match TRBD2. The sample taken for sequencing was PBMCs. CDR3 nucleotides: TGTGCCAGCAGCTTAGGTCAACTAGCGGGATCGGGGGACTACGAGCAGTACTTC. As protein: CASSLGQLAGSGDYEQYF. The full variable domain, in which reference TRBV7-9 and TRBJ2-7 provide the parts outside the CDR3, is DTGVSQNPRHKITKRGQNVTFRCDPISEHNRLYWYRQTLGQGPEFLTYFQNEAQLEKSRLLSDRFSAERPKGSFSTLEIQRTEQGDSAMYLCASSLGQLAGSGDYEQYFGPGTRLTVT.